In this sample, the clone carrying this T cell receptor (beta chain) turned up many times. Its target is not known. This sample was included in a study of T cells in Graves' hyperthyroidism and ophthalmopathy. General study findings and limits: Blood also carried most thyroid clonotypes expanded above 0.001. For ophthalmopathy, model prediction preceded onset by a median 6.5 months. Ophthalmopathy was told apart from stable hyperthyroidism by a 13 V-J model.

Template material for amplifying TCR beta CDR3 regions consisted of RNA transcripts. The HTBI set primed first-round TCR CDR3 RT-PCR. TCRdb reanalysed the multiplex PCR reads using MiXCR and keeps one entry per CDR3 protein. The sample holds about 540,000 distinct CDR3 sequences, under 60% seen once. Orbital computed tomography, thyroid ultrasound, serum thyroxine and TRAb, and clinical symptoms together informed the diagnoses. The CDR3 runs to 17 residues. Trimming took off 2 bases at V and 0 bases at J, with 17 bases between the two ends. Germline loops: CDR1 SGHTA, CDR2 FQGTGA. This TCR was recovered from a woman aged 18-29 years with Graves' hyperthyroidism. Sequencing used peripheral blood or thyroid tissue (not recorded which). The J gene is TRBJ2-7, the V gene TRBV7-3; D perhaps matches TRBD2 (6 bases). The CDR3 region is CASSLDGPGSSSYEQYF. Here the CDR3 DNA reads TGTGCCAGCAGCTTAGACGGGCCCGGGAGTTCCTCCTACGAGCAGTACTTC.